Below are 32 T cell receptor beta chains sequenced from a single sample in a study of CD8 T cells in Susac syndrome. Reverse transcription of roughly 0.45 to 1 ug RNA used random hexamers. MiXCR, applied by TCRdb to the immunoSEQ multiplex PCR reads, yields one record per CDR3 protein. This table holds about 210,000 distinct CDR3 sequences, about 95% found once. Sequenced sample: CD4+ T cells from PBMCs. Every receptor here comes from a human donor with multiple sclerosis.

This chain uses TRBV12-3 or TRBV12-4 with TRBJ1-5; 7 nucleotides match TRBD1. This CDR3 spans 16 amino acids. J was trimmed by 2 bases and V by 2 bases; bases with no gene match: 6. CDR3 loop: CASSLWLGTGNQPQHF. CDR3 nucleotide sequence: TGTGCCAGCAGTTTATGGTTGGGGACAGGCAATCAGCCCCAGCATTTT.

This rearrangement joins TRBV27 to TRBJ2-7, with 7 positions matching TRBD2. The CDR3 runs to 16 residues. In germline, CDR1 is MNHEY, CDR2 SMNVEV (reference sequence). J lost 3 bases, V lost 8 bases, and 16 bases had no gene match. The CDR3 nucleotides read TGTGCCAGCTTTGGAGTCCGAGGCGGGAGCAACTACGAGCAGTACTTC. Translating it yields CASFGVRGGSNYEQYF.

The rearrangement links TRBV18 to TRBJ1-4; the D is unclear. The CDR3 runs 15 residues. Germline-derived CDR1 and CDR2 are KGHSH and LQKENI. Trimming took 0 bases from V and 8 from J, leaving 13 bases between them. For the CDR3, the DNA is TGTGCCAGCTCACCACCCCACTACCCCGGGGAAAAACTGTTTTTT. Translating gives CASSPPHYPGEKLFF.

CDR3 sequence reads: CASSLASYNTEAFF. The CDR3 DNA is TGTGCCAGCAGCTTAGCAAGCTACAACACTGAAGCTTTCTTT. The J gene is TRBJ1-1, the V gene TRBV7-9; unclear D gene. Trimming removed 0 bases at V and 2 bases at J, with 7 bases between. CDR3 length: 14 residues. Germline assignment: CDR1 SEHNR and CDR2 FQNEAQ (reference sequence).

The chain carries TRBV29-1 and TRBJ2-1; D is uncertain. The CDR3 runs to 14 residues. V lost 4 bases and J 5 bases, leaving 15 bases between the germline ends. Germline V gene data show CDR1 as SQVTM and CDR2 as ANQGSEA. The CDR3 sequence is CSVGFRAKNNEQFF. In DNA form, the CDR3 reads TGCAGCGTTGGTTTTAGGGCTAAGAACAATGAGCAGTTCTTC.

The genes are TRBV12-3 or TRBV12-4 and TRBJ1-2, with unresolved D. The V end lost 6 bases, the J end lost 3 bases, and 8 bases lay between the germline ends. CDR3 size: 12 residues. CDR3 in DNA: TGTGCCAGCAGCCCAGAGCACTATGGCTACACCTTC. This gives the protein CASSPEHYGYTF.

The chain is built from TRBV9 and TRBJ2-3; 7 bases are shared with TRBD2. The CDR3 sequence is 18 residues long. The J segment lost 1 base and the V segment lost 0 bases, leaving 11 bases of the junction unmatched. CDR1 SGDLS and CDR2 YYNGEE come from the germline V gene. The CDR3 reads CASSVGGSGVGGTDTQYF. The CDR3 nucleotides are TGTGCCAGCAGCGTAGGCGGGAGCGGAGTGGGGGGCACAGATACGCAGTATTTT.

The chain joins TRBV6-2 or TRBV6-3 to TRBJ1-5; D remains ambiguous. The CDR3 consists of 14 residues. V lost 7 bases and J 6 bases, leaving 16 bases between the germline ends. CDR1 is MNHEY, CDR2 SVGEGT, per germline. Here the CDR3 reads CASTNQWPGQPQHF. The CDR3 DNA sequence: TGTGCCAGCACCAATCAATGGCCGGGTCAGCCCCAGCATTTT.

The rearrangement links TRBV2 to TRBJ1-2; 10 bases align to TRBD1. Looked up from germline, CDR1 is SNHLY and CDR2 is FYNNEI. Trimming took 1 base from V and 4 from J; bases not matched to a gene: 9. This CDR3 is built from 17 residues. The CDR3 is CASSEGGTGVIGYGYTF. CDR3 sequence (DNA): TGTGCCAGCAGTGAAGGGGGGACAGGGGTGATCGGCTATGGCTACACCTTC.

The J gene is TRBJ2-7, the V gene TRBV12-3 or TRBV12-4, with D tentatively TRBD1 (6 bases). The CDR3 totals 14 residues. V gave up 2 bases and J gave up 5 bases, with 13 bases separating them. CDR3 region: CASSLTRGRHEQYF. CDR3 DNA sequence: TGTGCCAGCAGTTTAACCAGGGGTCGCCACGAGCAGTACTTC.

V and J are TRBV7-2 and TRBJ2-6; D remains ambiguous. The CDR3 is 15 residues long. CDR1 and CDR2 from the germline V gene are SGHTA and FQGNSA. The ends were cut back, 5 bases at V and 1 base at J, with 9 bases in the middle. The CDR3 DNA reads TGTGCCAGCAGCCCTTTCCAATCTGGGGCCAACGTCCTGACTTTC. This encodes CASSPFQSGANVLTF.

The CDR3 coding sequence is TGTGCCACCGACAGGGGTTGGCAGCCCCAGCATTTT. Amino acids: CATDRGWQPQHF. The V and J genes are TRBV6-1 and TRBJ1-5, with 8 bases identical to TRBD1. Trimming removed 10 bases from V and 7 bases from J; junction bases left unmatched: 6. Germline CDR1 is MNHNS and CDR2 is SASEGT. This CDR3 contains 12 residues.

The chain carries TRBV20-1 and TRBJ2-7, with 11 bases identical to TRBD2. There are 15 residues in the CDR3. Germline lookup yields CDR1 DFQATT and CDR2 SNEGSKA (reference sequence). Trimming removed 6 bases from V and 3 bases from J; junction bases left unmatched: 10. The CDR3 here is CSAIRVLAGVYEQYF. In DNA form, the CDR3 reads TGCAGTGCCATTAGAGTACTAGCGGGAGTCTACGAGCAGTACTTC.

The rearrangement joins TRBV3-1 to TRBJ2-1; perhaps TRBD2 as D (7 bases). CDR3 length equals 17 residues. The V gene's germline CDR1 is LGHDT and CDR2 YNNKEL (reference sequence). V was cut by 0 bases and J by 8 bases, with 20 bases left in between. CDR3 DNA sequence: TGTGCCAGCAGCCAAGATCTTCCCCTGGGGGGGGCAGATGAGCAGTTCTTC. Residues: CASSQDLPLGGADEQFF.

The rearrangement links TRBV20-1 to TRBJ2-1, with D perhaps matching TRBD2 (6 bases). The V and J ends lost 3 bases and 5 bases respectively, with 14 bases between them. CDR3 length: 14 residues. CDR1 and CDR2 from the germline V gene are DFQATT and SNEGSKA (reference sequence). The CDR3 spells CSARYRDSHNEQFF. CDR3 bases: TGCAGTGCTAGGTACCGGGACTCGCACAATGAGCAGTTCTTC.

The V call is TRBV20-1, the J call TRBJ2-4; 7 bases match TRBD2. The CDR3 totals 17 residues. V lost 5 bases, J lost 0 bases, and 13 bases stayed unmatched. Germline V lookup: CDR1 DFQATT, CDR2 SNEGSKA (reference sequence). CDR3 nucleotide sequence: TGCAGTGCTCCGCCAGAGGGCGGGAGTGCAGCCAAAAACATTCAGTACTTC. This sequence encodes CSAPPEGGSAAKNIQYF.

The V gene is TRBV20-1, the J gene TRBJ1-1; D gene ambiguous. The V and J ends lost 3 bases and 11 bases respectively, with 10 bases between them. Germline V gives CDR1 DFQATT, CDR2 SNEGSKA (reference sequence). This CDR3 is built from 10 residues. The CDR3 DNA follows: TGCAGTGCTAGGAAGGCAGAGGCTTTCTTT. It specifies CSARKAEAFF.

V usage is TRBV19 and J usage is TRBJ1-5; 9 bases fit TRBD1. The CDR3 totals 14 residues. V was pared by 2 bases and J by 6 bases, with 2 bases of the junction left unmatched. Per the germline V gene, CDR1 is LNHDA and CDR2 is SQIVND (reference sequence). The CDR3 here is CASSIRTGAQPQHF. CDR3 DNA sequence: TGTGCCAGTAGTATAAGGACAGGGGCTCAGCCCCAGCATTTT.

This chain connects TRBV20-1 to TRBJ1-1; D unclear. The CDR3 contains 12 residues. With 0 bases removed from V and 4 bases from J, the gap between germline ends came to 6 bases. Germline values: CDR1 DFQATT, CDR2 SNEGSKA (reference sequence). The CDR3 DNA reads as TGCAGTGCTAGAGAACCGGGCACTGAAGCTTTCTTT. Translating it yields CSAREPGTEAFF.

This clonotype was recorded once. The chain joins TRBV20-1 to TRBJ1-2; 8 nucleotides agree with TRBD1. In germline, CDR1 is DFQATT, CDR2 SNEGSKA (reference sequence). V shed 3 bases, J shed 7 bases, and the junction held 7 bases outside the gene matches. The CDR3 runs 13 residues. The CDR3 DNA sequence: TGCAGTGCTAGCGACAGGGGAGTGGGTGGCTACACCTTC. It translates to CSASDRGVGGYTF.

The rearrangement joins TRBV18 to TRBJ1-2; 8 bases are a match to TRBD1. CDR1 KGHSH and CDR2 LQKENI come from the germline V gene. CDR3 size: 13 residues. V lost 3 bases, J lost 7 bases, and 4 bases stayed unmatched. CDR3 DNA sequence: TGTGCCAGCTCACCCGTGGACAGGGCTGGCTACACCTTC. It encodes CASSPVDRAGYTF.

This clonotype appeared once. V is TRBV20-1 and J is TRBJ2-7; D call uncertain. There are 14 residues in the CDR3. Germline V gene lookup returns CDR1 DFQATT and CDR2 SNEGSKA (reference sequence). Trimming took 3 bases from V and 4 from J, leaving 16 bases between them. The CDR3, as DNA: TGCAGTGCTAGGGACCGTACAACCCTTTACGAGCAGTACTTC. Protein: CSARDRTTLYEQYF.

CDR3 amino acids: CASSPTGGPGETQYF. The CDR3 nucleotides are TGTGCCAGCAGCCCCACGGGGGGCCCCGGGGAGACCCAGTACTTC. The chain carries TRBV7-2 and TRBJ2-5; D might be TRBD2 (7 bases). From germline, CDR1 is SGHTA and CDR2 FQGNSA. The CDR3 runs to 15 residues. The V end was cut by 5 bases, the J end by 5 bases, with 18 bases between.

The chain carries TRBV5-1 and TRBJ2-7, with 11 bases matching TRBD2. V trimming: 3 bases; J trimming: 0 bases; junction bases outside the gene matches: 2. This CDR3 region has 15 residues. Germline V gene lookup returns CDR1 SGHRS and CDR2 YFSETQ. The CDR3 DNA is TGCGCCAGCAGCTCGGGACTAGCGGACTCCTACGAGCAGTACTTC. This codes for CASSSGLADSYEQYF.

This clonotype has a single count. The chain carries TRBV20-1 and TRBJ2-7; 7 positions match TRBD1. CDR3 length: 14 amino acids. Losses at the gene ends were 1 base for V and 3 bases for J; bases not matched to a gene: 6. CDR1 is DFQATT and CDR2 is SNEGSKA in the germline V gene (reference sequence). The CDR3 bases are TGCAGTGCTAGAGGACAGGGCAATCTCTACGAGCAGTACTTC. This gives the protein CSARGQGNLYEQYF.

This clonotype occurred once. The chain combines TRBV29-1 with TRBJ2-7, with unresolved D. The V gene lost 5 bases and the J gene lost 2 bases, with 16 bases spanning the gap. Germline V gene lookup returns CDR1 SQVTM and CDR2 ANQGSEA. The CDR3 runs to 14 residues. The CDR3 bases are TGCAGCGTTCGGTCAGTGGGCCCACCCTACGAGCAGTACTTC. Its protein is CSVRSVGPPYEQYF.

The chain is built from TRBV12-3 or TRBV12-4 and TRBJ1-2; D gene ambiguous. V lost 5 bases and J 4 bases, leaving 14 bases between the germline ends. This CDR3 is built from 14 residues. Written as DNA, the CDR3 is TGTGCCAGCAGTATCGGCCCGAGGATCTATGGCTACACCTTC. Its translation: CASSIGPRIYGYTF.

For the CDR3, the DNA is TGCAGCGTTGTAGGGGTCTACGAGCAGTACTTC. Its protein product is CSVVGVYEQYF. This sequence joins TRBV29-1 and TRBJ2-7; a weak D match, TRBD1 (5 bases). Per germline, CDR1 SQVTM and CDR2 ANQGSEA. Trimming took off 4 bases at V and 3 bases at J, with 7 bases between the two ends. The CDR3 length is 11 residues.

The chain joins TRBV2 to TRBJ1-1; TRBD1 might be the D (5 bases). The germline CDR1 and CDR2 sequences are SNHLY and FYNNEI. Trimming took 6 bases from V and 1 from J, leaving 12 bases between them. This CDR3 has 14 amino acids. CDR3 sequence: CASRLMDTNTEAFF. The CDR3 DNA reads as TGTGCCAGCAGACTCATGGACACGAACACTGAAGCTTTCTTT.

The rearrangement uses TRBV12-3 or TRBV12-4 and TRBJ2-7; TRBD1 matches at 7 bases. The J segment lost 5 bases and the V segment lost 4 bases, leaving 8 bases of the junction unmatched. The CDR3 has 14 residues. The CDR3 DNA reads TGTGCCAGCAGTTGGGACAGACCCAAGGACGAGCAGTACTTC. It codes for CASSWDRPKDEQYF.

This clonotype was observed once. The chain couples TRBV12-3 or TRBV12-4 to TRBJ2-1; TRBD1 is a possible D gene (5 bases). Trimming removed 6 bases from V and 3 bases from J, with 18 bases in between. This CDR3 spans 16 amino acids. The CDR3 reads CASSPSRQMFYNEQFF. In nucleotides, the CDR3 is TGTGCCAGCAGCCCCTCAAGACAGATGTTCTACAATGAGCAGTTCTTC.

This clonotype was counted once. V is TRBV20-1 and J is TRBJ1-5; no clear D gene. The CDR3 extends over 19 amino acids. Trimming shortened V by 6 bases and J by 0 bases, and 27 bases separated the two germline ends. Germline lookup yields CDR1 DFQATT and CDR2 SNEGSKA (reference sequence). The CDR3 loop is CSASRLSSTLPNSNQPQHF. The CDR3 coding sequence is TGCAGTGCCTCGCGGCTGTCGTCGACACTCCCCAATAGCAATCAGCCCCAGCATTTT.